Below are 8 T cell receptor beta chains sequenced from a single sample in a study of blood T cell repertoires in COVID-19. Measured with immunoSEQ multiplex PCR; TCRdb has only the in-frame clones, and not every one. The profile shows 130,000 to 150,000 clones, around nine tenths of them singletons. The sample consisted of peripheral blood. Receptor source: a human donor in a cohort sampled during active COVID-19.

In this sample, this clone turned up a few times. The V gene is TRBV25-1, the J gene TRBJ1-6, with TRBD1 matching over 8 bases. J was trimmed by 13 bases and V by 8 bases; bases with no gene match: 10. The CDR3 is 13 residues long. The V gene's germline CDR1 is MGHDK and CDR2 SYGVNS. CDR3 loop: CASGTGGLFPLHF. The CDR3 DNA reads TGTGCCAGCGGGACAGGAGGTTTATTCCCCCTCCACTTT.

The V and J genes are TRBV28 and TRBJ2-7, with 12 bases matching TRBD2. Looked up from germline, CDR1 is MDHEN and CDR2 is SYDVKM. V gave up 4 bases and J gave up 7 bases; unmatched junction bases: 8. This CDR3 is built from 15 residues. CDR3: CASSSLAGGPLEQYF. CDR3 in DNA: TGTGCCAGCAGTTCCCTAGCGGGAGGGCCCTTAGAGCAGTACTTC.

The rearrangement uses TRBV7-2 and TRBJ1-3; D remains ambiguous. Between the trimmed V and J ends, which lost 6 bases and 2 bases, there was a span of 17 bases. The V gene's germline CDR1 is SGHTA and CDR2 FQGNSA. The CDR3 covers 16 residues. CDR3 in DNA: TGTGCCAGCAGTCCCGGTCGCCGCTCCCCTGGAAACACCATATATTTT. Amino acid sequence: CASSPGRRSPGNTIYF.

This clone was observed a single time. The CDR3 nucleotides read TGTGCCAGCAGCGCCCACGACAGGGGACCCTACGAGCAGTACTTC. It codes for CASSAHDRGPYEQYF. The chain combines TRBV9 with TRBJ2-7; 8 positions agree with TRBD1. V was pared by 3 bases and J by 2 bases, with 7 bases of the junction left unmatched. The CDR3 consists of 15 residues. Germline V lookup: CDR1 SGDLS, CDR2 YYNGEE.

This clone came up many times. The rearrangement joins TRBV30 to TRBJ1-6, with no clear D. V lost 4 bases and J 6 bases, leaving 13 bases between the germline ends. The CDR3 loop spans 14 amino acids. Germline V gene sequence: CDR1 GTSNPN, CDR2 SVGIG (reference sequence). For the CDR3, the DNA is TGTGCCTGGACTCTCCCCGTTCCTAATTCACCCCTCCACTTT. Translating gives CAWTLPVPNSPLHF. The whole variable domain, filled in from reference TRBV30 and TRBJ1-6, reads SQTIHQWPATLVQPVGSPLSLECTVEGTSNPNLYWYRQAAGRGLQLLFYSVGIGQISSEVPQNLSASRPQDRQFILSSKKLLLSDSGFYLCAWTLPVPNSPLHFGNGTRLTVT.

The chain is built from TRBV11-2 and TRBJ2-7; 11 bases are shared with TRBD2. The CDR3 has 16 amino acids. Germline V gene data show CDR1 as SGHAT and CDR2 as FQNNGV. J lost 1 base, V lost 5 bases, and 7 bases had no gene match. CDR3 sequence (DNA): TGTGCCAGCAGCGAGAGGACTAGCGGGTTTTCCTACGAGCAGTACTTC. As protein: CASSERTSGFSYEQYF.

The chain links TRBV5-1 to TRBJ2-7, with D maybe TRBD2 (6 bases). Germline lookup yields CDR1 SGHRS and CDR2 YFSETQ. The germline V and J ends were trimmed by 0 bases and 0 bases, with 10 bases remaining between them. The CDR3 loop spans 15 amino acids. The CDR3 here is CASSLDGRSSYEQYF. The CDR3 region has the DNA TGCGCCAGCAGCTTGGATGGGAGGTCCTCCTACGAGCAGTACTTC.

This rearrangement joins TRBV19 to TRBJ2-3; 7 nucleotides match TRBD1. The CDR3 extends over 13 amino acids. Germline V gene sequence: CDR1 LNHDA, CDR2 SQIVND (reference sequence). V was pared by 5 bases and J by 2 bases, with 1 base of the junction left unmatched. CDR3 sequence reads: CASSQGDTDTQYF. CDR3 coding DNA: TGTGCCAGTAGTCAGGGGGACACAGATACGCAGTATTTT. The whole variable domain, remainder taken from reference TRBV19 and TRBJ2-3, is DGGITQSPKYLFRKEGQNVTLSCEQNLNHDAMYWYRQDPGQGLRLIYYSQIVNDFQKGDIAEGYSVSREKKESFPLTVTSAQKNPTAFYLCASSQGDTDTQYFGPGTRLTVL.